This is a list of T cell receptor beta chains from one sample in a study of PD-1 blockade in classical Hodgkin lymphoma. TCRdb keeps only in-frame clones here, not all; method: immunoSEQ multiplex PCR. The profile shows about 98,000 clones, more than 90% of them singletons. The sequenced sample was peripheral blood mononuclear cells (PBMCs), obtained at baseline. The receptors derive from a human donor with classical Hodgkin lymphoma. The conserved cysteine and the conserved F or W are not part of the CDR3 here. Fields, in order: V gene, J gene, CDR3 protein.

>TRBV7-2|TRBJ2-2
ASSLGGARGLF
>TRBV30|TRBJ2-1
AWSGRALEQF
>TRBV11-3|TRBJ2-1
ASSSGTMQF
>TRBV5-8|TRBJ1-2
ASTRRGTGGLGYT
>TRBV6-1|TRBJ2-2
ASSEGVTGELF
>TRBV29-1|TRBJ2-1
SVQGYNEQF
>TRBV11-3|TRBJ2-2
ASSPRPNTGELF
>TRBV19|TRBJ2-1
ASSMLGPGRGNEQF
>TRBV6-4|TRBJ2-1
ASSPSGTSGKVEF
>TRBV6-4|TRBJ1-1
ASSDEAGMNTEAF
>TRBV7-2|TRBJ1-5
ASSLDGGGPGQPQH
>TRBV5-5|TRBJ2-1
ASSLEETRGYNEQF
>TRBV5-4|TRBJ1-2
ASSIPGTGYGYT
>TRBV15|TRBJ2-2
ATSSSGGANTGELF
>TRBV6-5|TRBJ2-5
ASSSDRGRLETQY
>TRBV27|TRBJ1-4
ASRPGGNNEKLF
>TRBV27|TRBJ2-7
ASSLYNRGYEQY
>TRBV28|TRBJ2-6
ASSFWNSGANVLT
>TRBV28|TRBJ2-5
ASSLDSHQETQY
>TRBV27|TRBJ2-7
ASSSPRTSGSYEQY
>TRBV29-1|TRBJ2-3
SVDSGATDTQY
>TRBV28|TRBJ2-7
ASRNDGYEQY
>TRBV4-1|TRBJ1-4
ASSPSTFGEKLF
>TRBV5-1|TRBJ1-1
ASTNYGGSGTEAF
>TRBV6-5|TRBJ2-7
ASSSLAGVVHEQY
>TRBV5-1|TRBJ1-4
ASSLVTGIGEKLF
>TRBV7-2|TRBJ1-2
ASNLGGATNYGYT
>TRBV27|TRBJ2-3
ASNSGAFTDTQY
>TRBV2|TRBJ2-3
ASSESRGKRVTDTQY
>TRBV28|TRBJ1-4
ATADMAFPTNEKLF
>TRBV5-1|TRBJ2-5
ASSPGGPQETQY
>TRBV7-9|TRBJ1-5
ASSLSDAGANQPQH
>TRBV4-2|TRBJ2-7
ASSQARLTAYEQY
>TRBV5-3|TRBJ2-5
ARSLSRLAEKQETQY
>TRBV27|TRBJ2-7
ASSPSGRGYEQY
>TRBV7-9|TRBJ1-1
ASSLGQEAF
>TRBV30|TRBJ2-5
AWSAGETQY
>TRBV6-5|TRBJ2-2
ASNSGAGELF
>TRBV7-9|TRBJ2-1
ASSLVGNEQF
>TRBV5-5|TRBJ1-1
ASSRRDGDTEAF
>TRBV19|TRBJ1-4
ASSPPSGLRGEKLF
>TRBV10-2|TRBJ2-7
ASSEIRYEQY
>TRBV5-1|TRBJ1-1
ASSLGTIAMNTEAF
>TRBV6-6|TRBJ2-3
ASMGGGDTQY
>TRBV30|TRBJ2-3
AYQWGGGLTDTQY
>TRBV27|TRBJ1-2
ASSSGGNYGYT
>TRBV5-1|TRBJ1-1
ASSFSGQGGTEAF
>TRBV10-3|TRBJ1-5
AISGGQGASNQPQH
>TRBV27|TRBJ2-7
ASSRDTYEQY